This TCR beta chain was sequenced during a study of T cell responses to AZD1222 COVID-19 vaccine. About this clone: As yet, its antigen is unknown.

The CDR3 length is 16 residues. The junction had 6 bases not matched to a gene; V was cut back by 1 base and J by 5 bases. Per germline, CDR1 LGHNA and CDR2 YNFKEQ. General observations from the study: It was only 6 or 7 AZD1222 recipients who were seropositive at baseline.

Using immunoSEQ multiplex PCR, the repertoire was profiled, and TCRdb retains in-frame clones only, with some absent. The repertoire includes roughly 140,000 clones, about nine tenths of them detected once, and 3% to 3.5% sits in the top ten. Sequencing was performed on peripheral blood, taken on day 0 of MenACWY control vaccination. The chain recombines TRBV4-2 with TRBJ2-7; 12 bases are a match to TRBD1. The TCR was taken from an adult in good health. This chain's CDR3 is CASSQGPGQGAHEQYF. DNA for the CDR3: TGTGCCAGCAGCCAAGGACCGGGACAGGGGGCCCACGAGCAGTACTTC.